Each of the 18 T cell receptor beta chains below was sequenced from the same sample in a study of OX40 agonist ivuxolimab in advanced cancers. Clones were sequenced by immunoSEQ multiplex PCR, and TCRdb holds only the in-frame ones, with some missing. The repertoire holds approximately 8,800 clones, with more than 70% as singletons. This sample comprised CD4+ or CD8+ T cells sorted from blood, obtained in a trial of the OX40 agonist ivuxolimab. Receptor source: an adult with an advanced solid tumor such as melanoma, head and neck, liver or kidney cancer.

The rearrangement links TRBV30 to TRBJ1-6, with D perhaps matching TRBD1 (6 bases). The V gene's germline CDR1 is GTSNPN and CDR2 SVGIG (reference sequence). The length of the CDR3 is 15 residues. The V end was cut by 0 bases, the J end by 0 bases, with 6 bases between. CDR3 DNA sequence: TGTGCCTGGAGTGTAGGGGGCTCCTATAATTCACCCCTCCACTTT. Its protein product is CAWSVGGSYNSPLHF.

The chain couples TRBV9 to TRBJ2-2; TRBD2 agrees at 9 bases. The germline gives CDR1 SGDLS, CDR2 YYNGEE. The length of the CDR3 is 17 residues. The V gene end was trimmed by 7 bases and the J gene end by 1 base; junction bases not matched to a gene: 11. CDR3 sequence: CASEGSRGGWNTGELFF. CDR3 bases: TGTGCCAGCGAGGGCTCGCGGGGGGGATGGAACACCGGGGAGCTGTTTTTT.

The rearrangement joins TRBV6-8 to TRBJ2-3; the match to TRBD2 covers 8 bases. Per germline, CDR1 MNHGY and CDR2 SAAAGT. V shed 4 bases, J shed 1 base, and the junction held 4 bases outside the gene matches. The CDR3 covers 15 residues. CDR3 nucleotides: TGTGCCAGCAGTTTGCGGGGGGAACGCACAGATACGCAGTATTTT. Protein product: CASSLRGERTDTQYF.

The chain is built from TRBV6-5 and TRBJ1-5; the D is unclear. The germline V and J ends were trimmed by 6 bases and 4 bases, with 10 bases remaining between them. Germline V gene data show CDR1 as MNHEY and CDR2 as SVGAGI. This CDR3 contains 13 residues. The CDR3 nucleotides are TGTGCCAGCAGCACAAAAGAAAATCAGCCCCAGCATTTT. It yields the protein CASSTKENQPQHF.

This clone was seen only a few times. The genes are TRBV6-6 and TRBJ1-1; unclear D gene. Per germline, CDR1 MNHNY and CDR2 SVGAGI (reference sequence). Trimming left V 6 bases short and J 6 bases short, with 14 bases between. The CDR3 has 13 amino acids. Here the CDR3 reads CASSDIFRSEAFF. CDR3 coding DNA: TGTGCCAGCAGCGACATTTTTAGGTCTGAAGCTTTCTTT.

The chain joins TRBV4-1 to TRBJ2-1; 12 nucleotides line up with TRBD2. The CDR3 spans 17 residues. The trim removed 2 bases at V and 4 bases at J, leaving 6 bases unmatched. CDR1 MGHRA and CDR2 YSYEKL come from the germline V gene. Here the CDR3 reads CASSQRSLAGGYNEQFF. In DNA form, the CDR3 reads TGCGCCAGCAGCCAACGTAGCCTAGCGGGGGGGTACAATGAGCAGTTCTTC.

This clone showed up just a few times. This chain connects TRBV5-5 to TRBJ1-6; D is ambiguous. The CDR3 consists of 15 residues. Trimming removed 3 bases at V and 10 bases at J, with 17 bases between. Per the germline V gene, CDR1 is SGHKS and CDR2 is YYEKEE (reference sequence). The CDR3 nucleotides read TGTGCCAGCAGCTGGGGAAATGAGGGCCTATCACCCCTCCACTTT. It specifies CASSWGNEGLSPLHF.

The chain has TRBV9 and TRBJ2-5; 7 bases map to TRBD1. The germline gives CDR1 SGDLS, CDR2 YYNGEE. This CDR3 is 14 amino acids long. With V trimmed by 3 bases and J by 0 bases, 2 bases remained unmatched. CDR3 residues: CASSDDRDQETQYF. The CDR3 bases are TGTGCCAGCAGCGACGACAGGGACCAAGAGACCCAGTACTTC.

The chain combines TRBV27 with TRBJ1-6; D ambiguous. The CDR3 consists of 12 residues. The V end was cut by 3 bases, the J end by 11 bases, with 8 bases between. In germline, CDR1 is MNHEY, CDR2 SMNVEV (reference sequence). The CDR3 DNA follows: TGTGCCAGCAGTTTCGATGGGGCACCCCTCCACTTT. Protein: CASSFDGAPLHF.

CDR3 in amino acids: CSVVRIEAFF. CDR3 nucleotide sequence: TGCAGCGTTGTAAGGATTGAAGCTTTCTTT. The chain has TRBV29-1 and TRBJ1-1, with D hard to call. Trimming pared 4 bases from V and 7 bases from J, leaving 7 bases between. The CDR3 is 10 amino acids. Germline V gene data show CDR1 as SQVTM and CDR2 as ANQGSEA.

The chain has TRBV7-8 and TRBJ2-7; possible D gene TRBD2, 6 bases. CDR3 length: 18 amino acids. Germline V gene sequence: CDR1 SGHVS, CDR2 FQNEAQ. Between the trimmed V and J ends, which lost 2 bases and 7 bases, there was a span of 27 bases. The CDR3 protein is CASSLMLRDVPRADEQYF. CDR3 bases: TGTGCCAGCAGCTTAATGCTGCGGGATGTCCCCCGGGCGGATGAGCAGTACTTC. The full variable domain, in which reference TRBV7-8 and TRBJ2-7 provide the parts outside the CDR3, is GAGVSQSPRYKVAKRGQDVALRCDPISGHVSLFWYQQALGQGPEFLTYFQNEAQLDKSGLPSDRFFAERPEGSVSTLKIQRTQQEDSAVYLCASSLMLRDVPRADEQYFGPGTRLTVT.

This clone is classed as medium-sized (0.01 to 0.1%). The chain is built from TRBV2 and TRBJ1-2, with D maybe TRBD1 (5 bases). From germline, CDR1 is SNHLY and CDR2 FYNNEI. The CDR3 sequence is 15 residues long. V lost 6 bases to trimming and J lost 8 bases, with 22 bases between them. CDR3 bases: TGTGCCAGCAGGGGGGGTTCTTCCCCTAGGCAGGGCTACACCTTC. Translating gives CASRGGSSPRQGYTF.

The chain links TRBV7-9 to TRBJ2-7; D possibly corresponds to TRBD1 (5 bases). Per the germline V gene, CDR1 is SEHNR and CDR2 is FQNEAQ (reference sequence). CDR3 length equals 14 residues. V was cut by 3 bases and J by 0 bases, with 9 bases left in between. The CDR3 sequence is CASSLADSSYEQYF. The CDR3, as DNA: TGTGCCAGCAGCTTGGCTGACAGCTCCTACGAGCAGTACTTC.

CDR3 in DNA: TGTGCCAGCAGTGACGGGACTAGCACCGGGGAGCTGTTTTTT. This sequence encodes CASSDGTSTGELFF. This chain uses TRBV6-4 with TRBJ2-2; TRBD2 matches 8 bases. Germline assignment: CDR1 MRHNA and CDR2 SNTAGT. V dropped 2 bases and J dropped 4; count of bases not matched to a gene: 0. The CDR3 runs 14 residues.

This sequence joins TRBV5-1 and TRBJ2-5; D uncertain. The germline V gene encodes CDR1 SGHRS and CDR2 YFSETQ. The CDR3 runs to 14 residues. V dropped 5 bases and J dropped 2 bases, with 13 bases sitting between them. The CDR3 region is CASRPQNFQETQYF. DNA of the CDR3: TGCGCCAGCAGACCACAGAACTTTCAAGAGACCCAGTACTTC. The full variable domain, with the rest looked up from reference TRBV5-1 and TRBJ2-5, is KAGVTQTPRYLIKTRGQQVTLSCSPISGHRSVSWYQQTPGQGLQFLFEYFSETQRNKGNFPGRFSGRQFSNSRSEMNVSTLELGDSALYLCASRPQNFQETQYFGPGTRLLVL.

The rearrangement joins TRBV19 to TRBJ2-7; D unclear. Trimming pared 5 bases from V and 5 bases from J, leaving 16 bases between. The CDR3 totals 14 residues. CDR1 and CDR2 from the germline V gene are LNHDA and SQIVND (reference sequence). DNA of the CDR3: TGTGCCAGTAGTTGGGCCCCAAACTCGGACGAGCAGTACTTC. It translates to CASSWAPNSDEQYF. Looking up the rest from reference TRBV19 and TRBJ2-7 gives the full variable domain: DGGITQSPKYLFRKEGQNVTLSCEQNLNHDAMYWYRQDPGQGLRLIYYSQIVNDFQKGDIAEGYSVSREKKESFPLTVTSAQKNPTAFYLCASSWAPNSDEQYFGPGTRLTVT.

CDR3 residues: CASTRGGPWDTEAFF. In DNA form, the CDR3 reads TGTGCCAGCACCCGAGGGGGACCCTGGGACACTGAAGCTTTCTTT. The J gene is TRBJ1-1, the V gene TRBV9; D might be TRBD1 (6 bases). This CDR3 has 15 amino acids. Germline V lookup: CDR1 SGDLS, CDR2 YYNGEE. V lost 6 bases and J 3 bases, leaving 18 bases between the germline ends.

V is TRBV5-6 and J is TRBJ1-5; the D is unclear. Trimming removed 1 base at V and 9 bases at J, with 23 bases between. Germline lookup yields CDR1 SGHDT and CDR2 YYEEEE. This CDR3 contains 17 residues. CDR3 loop: CASSLNAGQGLWTPQHF. For the CDR3, the DNA is TGTGCCAGCAGCTTGAACGCAGGTCAAGGGCTCTGGACGCCCCAGCATTTT.